This T cell receptor beta chain originates from a study of PD-L1 blockade in urothelial cancer (dated by TCRdb to the late 2010s). General notes on the study: Every patient began therapy in the mid-2010s and was given atezolizumab 1,200 mg intravenously every 3 weeks. Pretreatment blood TCR-seq was available for twenty-nine patients, at least one posttreatment blood collection was obtained for around 25 patients, and tumor TCR-seq was available for around 25 patients. A median of about 150,000 T cells and fewer than 85,000 unique TCRs was obtained from blood samples, and a median clonality of around 0.072 was observed. Durable clinical benefit was achieved by nine patients but not by the remaining 20. Whole exome sequencing and RNA sequencing of pretreatment tumors were performed alongside TCR sequencing in the same patients. Patients had an ECOG performance status of 0 or 1 and had received between 0 and 3 prior chemotherapy regimens. About 85% of the roughly 29 patients were males with bladder-origin urothelial cancer, and 18 of 29 reported a prior smoking history. Blood samples were analyzed 3 weeks after the start of treatment (second dose) and 6 weeks after the start of treatment. TCR sequencing covered pretreatment tumor samples and matched, serially collected peripheral blood taken before and after atezolizumab treatment. Durable clinical benefit was defined as a progression-free survival longer than 6 months, and TCR features were additionally tested against progression-free survival and overall survival. The study, an exploratory multi-omic analysis, examined somatic, immune and clinical correlates of response to PD-L1 blockade with atezolizumab in urothelial cancer.

Worth noting for this clone: Its target antigen remains unknown. It has no much larger one-base neighbor in the sample; base qualities were not kept.

Overall study outcomes, separate from this receptor: At 3 weeks after the start of treatment, tumor-associated TCR clones in peripheral blood had expanded more in patients with durable benefit (n ≈ 24, p = 0.022). Small sample size (n of about 30) and many exploratory analyses mean the results are intended to be hypothesis-generating. A pretreatment peripheral blood TCR clonality below the median was linked to improved progression-free and overall survival.

The time point label on this specimen signifies: pretreatment peripheral blood. The cohort comprised nearly 30 patients with locally advanced or metastatic urothelial carcinoma treated at Memorial Sloan Kettering on a trial protocol. Peripheral blood mononuclear cells were collected pretreatment and during treatment, at between 1 and 8 total time points per patient. The Qiagen DNeasy Blood extraction kit was used to purify genomic DNA from total PBMCs and tumor samples. PBMCs were collected pretreatment and during treatment, and were isolated and stored as previously described. V is reduced by 4 bases and J by 3 bases, leaving a spacing of 16 bases between them. The CDR3 runs 16 residues from the cysteine to the phenylalanine. CDR3 DNA is the only sequence kept; it has 48 bases, read in frame from the first base. From a lookup of the germline V gene (reference sequence), CDR1 and CDR2 are SGHNT and YYREEE.

Synthetic TCR analog templates were spiked into each PCR to estimate absolute template abundance from read counts. The immunoSEQ assay used bias-controlled V and J gene primers to amplify TCRbeta CDR3 regions from genomic DNA. Sequencing of rearranged TCRbeta segments was done at approximately 20X coverage. The source study handled its data this way. Clustering was used to correct sequencing errors, and CDR3s were annotated against IMGT so that V, D and J genes could be assigned. Downstream analyses used only productive TCRbeta rearrangements and left out out-of-frame or stop-codon sequences. Clonality was computed as one minus Shannon entropy normalized by the log of the number of unique productive sequences. Fisher's exact test with Benjamini-Hochberg correction, using a cutoff of adjusted p below 0.01, was how clones that differed between time points or between blood and tumor were identified. TCRdb carries this immuneACCESS record with in-frame sequences only. Its versions omit some clonotypes, under half of them owing to an unresolved V gene in the studies checked, with the rest unexplained. V and J calls and clone size follow that table, whereas D and trimming were derived from the DNA. Counted in this sample were some 63,000 clones; roughly 76% of them appeared once. Together, the top ten hold under 7.5% of the sample.

Source: PBMCs, taken around atezolizumab (anti-PD-L1) treatment. The chain uses TRBV5-4 and TRBJ2-2; a tentative D call is TRBD2 (6 bases match). The origin of this receptor is a man between 65 and 85 years old with urothelial cancer. The CDR3 corresponds to CASSNIALAHTGELFF. The DNA is TGTGCCAGCAGCAATATCGCGCTAGCGCACACCGGGGAGCTGTTTTTT.